This T cell receptor beta chain originates from a study of T cells in localized non-small cell lung cancer. Trimming took off 4 bases at V and 7 bases at J, with 13 bases between the two ends. The V gene's germline CDR1 is SQVTM and CDR2 ANQGSEA. The CDR3 sequence is 12 residues long. Study-level results: Density of T cells in blood, when higher, went with longer overall survival. Appearing in adjacent lung were a median about 57 of the top 100 tumor clones. The highest T cell clonality was in uninvolved adjacent lung, above tumor. Sequencing involved a lone tumor region, leaving heterogeneity possible.

Generated by immunoSEQ multiplex PCR, the TCRdb table keeps only in-frame clones and is missing some. The sample lists about 11,000 clones, about 83% seen once, with approximately 23% in the top ten. This clone was seen a few times. Its target is unknown. This sequence was found in a male donor at least 60 years old with stage I lung adenocarcinoma. This chain uses TRBV29-1 with TRBJ1-1; D call uncertain. The specimen was peripheral blood, collected before any cancer treatment. For the CDR3, the DNA is TGCAGCGTTGGGGGATACGGGAGTGAAGCTTTCTTT. Encoded protein: CSVGGYGSEAFF.